This T cell receptor beta chain originates from a study of T cells in Graves' hyperthyroidism and ophthalmopathy. Study-wide results and limits: Most thyroid clonotypes with frequency above 0.001 were detected in blood.

RNA transcripts provided the source from which TCR beta CDR3 regions were amplified. HTBI primers were the set used in a first-round RT-PCR of the TCR CDR3. Using its own MiXCR run on the multiplex PCR reads, TCRdb lists one record per CDR3 protein. The table records more than 500,000 distinct CDR3 sequences, more than 15% of them present only once. To note about this clonotype: Its antigen is as yet unknown. One end of the junction varies from germline; a read error may be responsible.

The cohort's ophthalmopathy patients, a group with duration under 3 months, had a Clinical Activity Score of at least 3 and a NOSPECS grade of at least 4. Germline V gene lookup returns CDR1 SGHAT and CDR2 FQNNGV. The CDR3 sequence is 14 residues long. The V gene is TRBV11-2, the J gene TRBJ1-1, with TRBD1 matching over 8 bases. The sequence was obtained from a woman aged 30 to 39 with Graves' ophthalmopathy. The sequenced sample consisted of blood. CDR3 region: CVSSLNRGWTEAFF. Here the CDR3 DNA reads TGTGTCAGCAGCTTAAACAGGGGGTGGACTGAAGCTTTCTTT.